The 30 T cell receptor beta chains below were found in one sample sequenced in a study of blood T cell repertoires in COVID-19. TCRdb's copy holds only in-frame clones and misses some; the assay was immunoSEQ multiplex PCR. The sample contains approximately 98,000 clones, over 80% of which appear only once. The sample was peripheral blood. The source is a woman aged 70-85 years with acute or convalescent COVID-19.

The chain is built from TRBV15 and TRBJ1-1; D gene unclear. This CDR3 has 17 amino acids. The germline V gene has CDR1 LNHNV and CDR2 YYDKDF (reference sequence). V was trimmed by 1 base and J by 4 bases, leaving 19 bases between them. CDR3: CATSRGMRLVWSTEAFF. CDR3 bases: TGTGCCACCAGCAGAGGAATGCGTCTCGTTTGGTCCACTGAAGCTTTCTTT.

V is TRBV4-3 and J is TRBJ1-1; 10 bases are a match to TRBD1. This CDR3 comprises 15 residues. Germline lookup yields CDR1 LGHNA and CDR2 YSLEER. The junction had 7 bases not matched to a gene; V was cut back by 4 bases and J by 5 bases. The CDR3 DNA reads TGCGCCAGCAGCCCAGAGGGACAGGGGAGGACTGAAGCTTTCTTT. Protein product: CASSPEGQGRTEAFF.

DNA of the CDR3: TGCGCCAGCAGCTACGGGACATTTACCTACGAGCAGTACTTC. It codes for CASSYGTFTYEQYF. V is TRBV5-1 and J is TRBJ2-7, with D possibly matching TRBD1 (6 bases). CDR1 and CDR2 (germline): SGHRS, YFSETQ. Trimming took 3 bases from V and 2 from J, leaving 12 bases between them. The CDR3 runs to 14 residues.

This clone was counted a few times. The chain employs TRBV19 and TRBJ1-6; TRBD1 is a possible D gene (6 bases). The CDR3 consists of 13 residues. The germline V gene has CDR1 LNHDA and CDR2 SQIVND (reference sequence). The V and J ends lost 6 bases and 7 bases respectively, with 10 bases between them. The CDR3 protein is CASRDTGNSPLHF. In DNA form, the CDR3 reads TGTGCCAGTAGGGATACAGGGAATTCACCCCTCCACTTT.

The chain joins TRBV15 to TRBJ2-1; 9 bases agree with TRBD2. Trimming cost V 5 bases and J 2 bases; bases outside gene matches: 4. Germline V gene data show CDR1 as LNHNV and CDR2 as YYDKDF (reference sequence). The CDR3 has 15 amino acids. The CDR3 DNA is TGTGCCACCAGCCCTAGCGGGAATCCCTACAATGAGCAGTTCTTC. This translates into CATSPSGNPYNEQFF. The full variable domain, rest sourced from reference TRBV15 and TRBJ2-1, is DAMVIQNPRYQVTQFGKPVTLSCSQTLNHNVMYWYQQKSSQAPKLLFHYYDKDFNNEADTPDNFQSRRPNTSFCFLDIRSPGLGDTAMYLCATSPSGNPYNEQFFGPGTRLTVL.

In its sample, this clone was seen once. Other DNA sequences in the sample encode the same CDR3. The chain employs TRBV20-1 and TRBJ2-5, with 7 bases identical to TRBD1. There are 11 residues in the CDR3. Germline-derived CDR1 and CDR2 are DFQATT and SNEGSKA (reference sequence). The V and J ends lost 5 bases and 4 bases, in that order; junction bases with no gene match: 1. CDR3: CSAHRGETQYF. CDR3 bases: TGCAGTGCTCACAGGGGAGAGACCCAGTACTTC.

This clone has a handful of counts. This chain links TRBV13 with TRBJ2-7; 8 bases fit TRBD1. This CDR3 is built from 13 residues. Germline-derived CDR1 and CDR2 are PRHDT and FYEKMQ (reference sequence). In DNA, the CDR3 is TGTGCCAGCAGCTCCCGGACCACGACAGGGGTAATCGTC. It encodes CASSSRTTTGVIV.

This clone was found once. The CDR3 is CASSLSPPPTSGTTDTQYF. The CDR3 DNA reads TGTGCCAGCAGTTTATCGCCTCCTCCGACTAGCGGGACCACAGATACGCAGTATTTT. The genes are TRBV27 and TRBJ2-3, with 11 bases that match TRBD2. Germline V gene data show CDR1 as MNHEY and CDR2 as SMNVEV (reference sequence). V lost 0 bases to trimming and J lost 2 bases; unmatched junction nucleotides: 10. The length of the CDR3 is 19 residues.

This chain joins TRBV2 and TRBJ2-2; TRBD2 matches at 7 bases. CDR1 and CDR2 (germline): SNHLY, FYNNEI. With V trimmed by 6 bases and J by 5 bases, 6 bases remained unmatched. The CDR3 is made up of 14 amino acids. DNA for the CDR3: TGTGCCAGCAGGCCTGTAGCGGGTACCGGGGAGCTGTTTTTT. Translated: CASRPVAGTGELFF.

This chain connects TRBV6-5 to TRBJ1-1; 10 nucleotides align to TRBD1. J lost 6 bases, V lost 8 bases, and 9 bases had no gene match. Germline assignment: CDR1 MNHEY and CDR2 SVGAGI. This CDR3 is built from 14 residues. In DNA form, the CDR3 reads TGTGCCAGCGGAAGGACAGGGGGTGTCGCTGAAGCTTTCTTT. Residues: CASGRTGGVAEAFF.

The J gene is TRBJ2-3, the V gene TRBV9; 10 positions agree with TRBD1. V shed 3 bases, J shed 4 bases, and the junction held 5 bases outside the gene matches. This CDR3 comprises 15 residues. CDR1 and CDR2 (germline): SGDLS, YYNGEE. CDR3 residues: CASSADRGRPDTQYF. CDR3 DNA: TGTGCCAGCAGCGCCGACAGGGGGCGGCCAGATACGCAGTATTTT.

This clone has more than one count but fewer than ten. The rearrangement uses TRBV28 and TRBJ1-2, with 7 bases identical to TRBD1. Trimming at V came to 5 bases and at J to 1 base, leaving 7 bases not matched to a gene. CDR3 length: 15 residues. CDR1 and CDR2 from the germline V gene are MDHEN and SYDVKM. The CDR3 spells CASSTVNRGNYGYTF. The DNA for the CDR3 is TGTGCCAGCAGTACAGTTAACAGGGGTAACTATGGCTACACCTTC.

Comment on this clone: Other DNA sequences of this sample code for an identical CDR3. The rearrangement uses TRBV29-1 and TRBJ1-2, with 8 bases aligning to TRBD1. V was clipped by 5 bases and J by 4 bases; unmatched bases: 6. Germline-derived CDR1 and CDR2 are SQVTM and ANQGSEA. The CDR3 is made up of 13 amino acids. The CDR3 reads CSVQQGAGYGYTF. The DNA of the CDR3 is TGCAGCGTTCAGCAGGGGGCCGGCTATGGCTACACCTTC.

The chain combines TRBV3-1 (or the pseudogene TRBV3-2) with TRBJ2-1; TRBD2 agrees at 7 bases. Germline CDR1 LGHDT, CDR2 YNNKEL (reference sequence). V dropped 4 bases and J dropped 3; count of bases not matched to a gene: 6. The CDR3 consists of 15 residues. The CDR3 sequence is CASSLRGVGYNEQFF. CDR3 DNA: TGTGCCAGCAGCCTTCGGGGGGTCGGCTACAATGAGCAGTTCTTC.

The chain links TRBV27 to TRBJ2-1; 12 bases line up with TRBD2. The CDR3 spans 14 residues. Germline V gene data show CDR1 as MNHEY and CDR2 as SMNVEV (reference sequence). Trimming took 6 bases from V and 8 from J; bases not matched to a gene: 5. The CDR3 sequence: CASRTSGRGHEQFF. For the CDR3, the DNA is TGTGCCAGCAGGACTAGCGGGAGAGGGCATGAGCAGTTCTTC.

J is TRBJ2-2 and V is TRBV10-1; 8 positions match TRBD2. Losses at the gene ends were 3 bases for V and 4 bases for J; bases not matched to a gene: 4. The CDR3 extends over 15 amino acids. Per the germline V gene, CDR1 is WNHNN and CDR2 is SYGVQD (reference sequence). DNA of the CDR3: TGCGCCAGCAGTGAACGGCTAGCGGGCACCGGGGAGCTGTTTTTT. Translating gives CASSERLAGTGELFF.

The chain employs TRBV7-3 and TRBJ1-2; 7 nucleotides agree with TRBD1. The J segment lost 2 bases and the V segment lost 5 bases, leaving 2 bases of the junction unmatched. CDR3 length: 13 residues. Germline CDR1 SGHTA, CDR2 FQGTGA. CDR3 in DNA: TGTGCCAGCAGCCCGGACAGGAACTATGGCTACACCTTC. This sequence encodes CASSPDRNYGYTF.

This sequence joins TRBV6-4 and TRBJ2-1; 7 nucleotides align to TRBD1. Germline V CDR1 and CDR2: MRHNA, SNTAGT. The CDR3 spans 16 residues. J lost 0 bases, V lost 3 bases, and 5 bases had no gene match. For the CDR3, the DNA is TGTGCCAGCAGTGAAACCGGGACAGACTCCTACAATGAGCAGTTCTTC. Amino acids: CASSETGTDSYNEQFF.

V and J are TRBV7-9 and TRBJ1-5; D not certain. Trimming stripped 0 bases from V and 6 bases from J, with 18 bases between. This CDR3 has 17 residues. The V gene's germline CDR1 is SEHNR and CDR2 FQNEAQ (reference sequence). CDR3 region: CASSLAGSGLFGQPQHF. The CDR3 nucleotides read TGTGCCAGCAGCTTAGCCGGATCAGGATTATTCGGTCAGCCCCAGCATTTT.

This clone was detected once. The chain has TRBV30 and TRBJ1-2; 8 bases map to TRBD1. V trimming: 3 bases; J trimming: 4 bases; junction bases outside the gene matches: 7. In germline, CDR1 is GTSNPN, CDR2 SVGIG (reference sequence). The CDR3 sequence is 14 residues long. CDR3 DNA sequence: TGTGCCTGGAGCCCAGGGGGCTCAATCTATGGCTACACCTTC. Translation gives CAWSPGGSIYGYTF.

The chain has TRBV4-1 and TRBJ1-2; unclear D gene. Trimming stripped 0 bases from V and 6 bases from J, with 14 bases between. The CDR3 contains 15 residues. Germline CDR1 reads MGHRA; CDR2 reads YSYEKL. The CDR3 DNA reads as TGCGCCAGCAGCCAAGATCTTGAAGGGAGAAATGGCTACACCTTC. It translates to CASSQDLEGRNGYTF.

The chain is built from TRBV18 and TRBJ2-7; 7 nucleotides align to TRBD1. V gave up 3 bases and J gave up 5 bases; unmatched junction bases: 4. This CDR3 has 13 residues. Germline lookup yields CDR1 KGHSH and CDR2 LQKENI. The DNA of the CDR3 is TGTGCCAGCTCACCCAACAGGGGAGACGAGCAGTACTTC. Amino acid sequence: CASSPNRGDEQYF.

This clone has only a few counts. The CDR3 spells CASIRDSRAFF. In DNA, the CDR3 is TGTGCCAGCATCAGGGACAGTCGGGCTTTCTTT. The V gene is TRBV6-5, the J gene TRBJ1-1; TRBD1 aligns across 7 bases. Germline trimming cut 7 bases from V and 11 bases from J; bases unmatched to any gene: 7. The CDR3 is made up of 11 amino acids. Germline V gene lookup returns CDR1 MNHEY and CDR2 SVGAGI.

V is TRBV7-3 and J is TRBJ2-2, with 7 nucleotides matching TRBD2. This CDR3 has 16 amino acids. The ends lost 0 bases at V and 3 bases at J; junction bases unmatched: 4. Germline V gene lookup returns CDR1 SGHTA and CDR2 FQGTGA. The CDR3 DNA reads TGTGCCAGCAGCTTAACGGGGGAGGGACACACCGGGGAGCTGTTTTTT. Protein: CASSLTGEGHTGELFF.

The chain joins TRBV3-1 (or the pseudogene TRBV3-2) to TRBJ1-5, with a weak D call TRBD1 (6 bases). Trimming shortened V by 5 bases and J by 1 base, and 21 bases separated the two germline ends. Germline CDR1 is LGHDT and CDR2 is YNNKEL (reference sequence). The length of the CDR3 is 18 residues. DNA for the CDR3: TGTGCCAGCAGCTCCTCAGACAGGTACCCGTCAAGCAATCAGCCCCAGCATTTT. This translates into CASSSSDRYPSSNQPQHF.

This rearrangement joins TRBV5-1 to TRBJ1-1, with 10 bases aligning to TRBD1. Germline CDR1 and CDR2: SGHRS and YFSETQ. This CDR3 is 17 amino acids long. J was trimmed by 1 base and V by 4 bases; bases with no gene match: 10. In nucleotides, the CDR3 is TGCGCCAGCAGCCGACAGAATAGGGACAGGGGGAACACTGAAGCTTTCTTT. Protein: CASSRQNRDRGNTEAFF.

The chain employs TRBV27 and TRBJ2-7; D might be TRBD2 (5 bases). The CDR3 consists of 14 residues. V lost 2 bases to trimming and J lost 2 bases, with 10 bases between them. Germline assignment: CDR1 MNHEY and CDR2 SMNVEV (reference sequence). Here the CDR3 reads CASSLGGQTYEQYF. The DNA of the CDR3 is TGTGCCAGCAGTTTAGGCGGGCAAACCTACGAGCAGTACTTC.

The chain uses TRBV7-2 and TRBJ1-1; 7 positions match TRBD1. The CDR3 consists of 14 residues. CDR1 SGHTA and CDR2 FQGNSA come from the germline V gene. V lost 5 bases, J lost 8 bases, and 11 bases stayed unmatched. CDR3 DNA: TGTGCCAGCAGCCTAGACAGGGCTCTAGAAGAAGCTTTCTTT. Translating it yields CASSLDRALEEAFF.

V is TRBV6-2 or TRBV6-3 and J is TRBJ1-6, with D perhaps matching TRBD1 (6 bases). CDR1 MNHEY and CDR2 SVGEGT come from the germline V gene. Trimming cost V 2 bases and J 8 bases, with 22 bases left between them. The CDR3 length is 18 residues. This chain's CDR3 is CASSYTDLQRGLHSPLHF. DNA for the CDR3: TGTGCCAGCAGTTACACCGATCTACAGCGGGGGCTCCATTCACCCCTCCACTTT.

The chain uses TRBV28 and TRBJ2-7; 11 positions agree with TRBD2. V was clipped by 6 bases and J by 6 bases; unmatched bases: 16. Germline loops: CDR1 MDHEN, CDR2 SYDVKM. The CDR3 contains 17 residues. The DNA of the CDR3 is TGTGCCAGCAGGACACAGAGGCTAGCGGGAGGCTTGGGCGAGCAGTACTTC. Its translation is CASRTQRLAGGLGEQYF.